One sample yielded the 25 T cell receptor beta chains listed below, sequenced in a study of T cells in Graves' hyperthyroidism and ophthalmopathy (dated by TCRdb to between 2019 and 2020). Library creation used multiplex PCR. TCRdb names Illumina HiSeq 2000 as the instrument used. TCR beta CDR3 regions were amplified from RNA transcripts. For the first round of RT-PCR on the TCR CDR3, the HTBI primer set was used together with the Qiagen OneStep RT-PCR kit. TCRdb ran its own pipeline on the public reads, namely fastp trimming at Q25 and MiXCR clone calling, and kept in-frame beta chains. Each entry is one CDR3 protein sequence, shown with its most common DNA and genes. This sample has around 110,000 distinct CDR3 sequences in its table, and approximately 15% of those were observed once. The ten top clones hold less than 50% of the sample. Sequenced material: blood. These receptors all come from a woman aged 50 to 65 with Graves' hyperthyroidism.

At least ten counts were recorded for this clonotype. This sequence joins TRBV20-1 and TRBJ1-1, with D perhaps matching TRBD1 (6 bases). The germline V gene has CDR1 DFQATT and CDR2 SNEGSKA (reference sequence). Trimming pared 0 bases from V and 0 bases from J, leaving 14 bases between. This CDR3 is 16 amino acids long. The CDR3 sequence: CSAREWGRGVNTEAFF. The CDR3 region has the DNA TGCAGTGCTAGAGAATGGGGCAGGGGTGTGAACACTGAAGCTTTCTTT.

The chain recombines TRBV7-9 with TRBJ1-1; 7 bases line up with TRBD1. The V gene's germline CDR1 is SEHNR and CDR2 FQNEAQ (reference sequence). After removal of 5 bases from V and 0 bases from J, the junction contained 6 bases not matched to a gene. The CDR3 has 15 amino acids. The CDR3 DNA sequence: TGTGCCAGCAGCCAGGCAGGGGGTTTGAACACTGAAGCTTTCTTT. It specifies CASSQAGGLNTEAFF. The entire variable domain, with the rest obtained from reference TRBV7-9 and TRBJ1-1, is as follows: DTGVSQNPRHKITKRGQNVTFRCDPISEHNRLYWYRQTLGQGPEFLTYFQNEAQLEKSRLLSDRFSAERPKGSFSTLEIQRTEQGDSAMYLCASSQAGGLNTEAFFGQGTRLTVV.

This clonotype has at least ten counts. The gene calls are TRBV28 and TRBJ2-2, with 8 bases lining up with TRBD1. The germline CDR1 and CDR2 sequences are MDHEN and SYDVKM. The CDR3 loop spans 16 amino acids. J lost 6 bases, V lost 6 bases, and 12 bases had no gene match. In DNA form, the CDR3 reads TGTGCCAGCAGCCAAATAGGACAGGGTCTCGCCGGGGAGCTGTTTTTT. It encodes CASSQIGQGLAGELFF.

The rearrangement uses TRBV7-9 and TRBJ2-2; a possible D gene is TRBD1 (6 bases). Germline V gene lookup returns CDR1 SEHNR and CDR2 FQNEAQ (reference sequence). The CDR3 sequence is 13 residues long. V shed 3 bases and J shed 7 bases, with 9 bases lying between them. CDR3 in DNA: TGTGCCAGCAGCTTTTCAGGGGTCGGGGAGCTGTTTTTT. This encodes CASSFSGVGELFF.

This clonotype occurred many times. The chain recombines TRBV11-2 with TRBJ2-5; D is ambiguous. Trimming stripped 5 bases from V and 5 bases from J, with 12 bases between. The CDR3 loop spans 13 amino acids. The germline V gene has CDR1 SGHAT and CDR2 FQNNGV. The DNA for the CDR3 is TGTGCCAGCAGCCCCCGGGTAAGGGAGACCCAGTACTTC. Its protein is CASSPRVRETQYF.

J is TRBJ2-1 and V is TRBV20-1; 15 nucleotides match TRBD2. The CDR3 length is 17 residues. Germline CDR1 is DFQATT and CDR2 is SNEGSKA (reference sequence). V was pared by 6 bases and J by 7 bases, with 13 bases of the junction left unmatched. CDR3 protein: CSAPGTGTSGRKNEQFF. Written as DNA, the CDR3 is TGCAGTGCCCCCGGGACCGGGACTAGCGGGAGGAAGAATGAGCAGTTCTTC.

Ten or more counts support this clonotype. The rearrangement links TRBV6-4 to TRBJ2-1, with 7 nucleotides matching TRBD2. V was pared by 4 bases and J by 0 bases, with 3 bases of the junction left unmatched. Germline V gene sequence: CDR1 MRHNA, CDR2 SNTAGT. The CDR3 consists of 15 residues. The CDR3 sequence is CASSALAASYNEQFF. DNA of the CDR3: TGTGCCAGCAGTGCCCTAGCGGCCTCCTACAATGAGCAGTTCTTC.

This clonotype was seen repeatedly, ten times or more. The chain uses TRBV27 and TRBJ2-7, with 9 bases fitting TRBD2. CDR3 length: 17 residues. In germline, CDR1 is MNHEY, CDR2 SMNVEV (reference sequence). J lost 6 bases, V lost 0 bases, and 12 bases had no gene match. DNA of the CDR3: TGTGCCAGCAGTTTATCACGTCCTAGCGGGGCCCCTGGCGAGCAGTACTTC. As protein: CASSLSRPSGAPGEQYF.

As regards this clonotype: One end of the junction is discordant with germline, which a read error may explain. V gene TRBV4-1 combines with J gene TRBJ2-1; 7 nucleotides line up with TRBD2. Per germline, CDR1 MGHRA and CDR2 YSYEKL. The length of the CDR3 is 15 residues. The CDR3 sequence is CASTQAGSSYNEQFF. For the CDR3, the DNA is TGCGCCAGCACCCAAGCGGGAAGCTCCTACAATGAGCAGTTCTTC.

To note about this clonotype: A much more abundant neighbour one base away suggests this may be a read error. The genes are TRBV7-2 and TRBJ2-7; a weak D match, TRBD2 (6 bases). There are 12 residues in the CDR3. The V end lost 4 bases, the J end lost 3 bases, and 7 bases lay between the germline ends. CDR1 and CDR2 (germline): SGHTA, FQGNSA. The CDR3 spells CASSWGDYEQYF. CDR3 in DNA: TGTGCCAGCAGCTGGGGGGACTACGAGCAGTACTTC.

This clonotype was found many times. This chain links TRBV28 with TRBJ2-1; 8 nucleotides match TRBD2. From germline, CDR1 is MDHEN and CDR2 SYDVKM. CDR3 length: 17 amino acids. After removal of 4 bases from V and 5 bases from J, the junction contained 13 bases not matched to a gene. The CDR3 DNA is TGTGCCAGCAGTTCGCCCAGAGCGGGACTAGAAGACAATGAGCAGTTCTTC. It yields the protein CASSSPRAGLEDNEQFF. The full variable domain, in which reference TRBV28 and TRBJ2-1 provide the parts outside the CDR3, is DVKVTQSSRYLVKRTGEKVFLECVQDMDHENMFWYRQDPGLGLRLIYFSYDVKMKEKGDIPEGYSVSREKKERFSLILESASTNQTSMYLCASSSPRAGLEDNEQFFGPGTRLTVL.

CDR3 in amino acids: CASSTRTGRGNTEAFF. In DNA form, the CDR3 reads TGTGCCAGCAGTACACGGACAGGGCGGGGGAACACTGAAGCTTTCTTT. The rearrangement links TRBV27 to TRBJ1-1; 8 positions agree with TRBD1. This CDR3 contains 16 residues. Germline values: CDR1 MNHEY, CDR2 SMNVEV (reference sequence). The trim removed 5 bases at V and 1 base at J, leaving 9 bases unmatched.

This clonotype was counted at least ten times. This chain joins TRBV5-1 and TRBJ2-3; D is ambiguous. The V end lost 4 bases, the J end lost 2 bases, and 17 bases lay between the germline ends. From germline, CDR1 is SGHRS and CDR2 YFSETQ. The CDR3 consists of 16 residues. CDR3: CASSPAPATVTDTQYF. Written as DNA, the CDR3 is TGCGCCAGCAGCCCTGCCCCCGCGACTGTCACAGATACGCAGTATTTT.

With respect to this clonotype: The conserved final phenylalanine or tryptophan is absent from the CDR3, which likely points to a read error. The genes are TRBV28 and TRBJ1-2, with a possible D match to TRBD1 (6 bases). Trimming removed 11 bases at V and 2 bases at J, with 12 bases between. The germline V gene encodes CDR1 MDHEN and CDR2 SYDVKM. The CDR3 spans 12 residues. The CDR3 loop reads CAGADRNYGYTL. In DNA, the CDR3 is TGTGCCGGGGCGGACAGAAACTATGGCTACACCCTC.

This chain links TRBV28 with TRBJ1-1; tentatively, D is TRBD1 (5 bases). The CDR3 has 17 residues. The V gene's germline CDR1 is MDHEN and CDR2 SYDVKM. V was shortened by 2 bases and J by 4 bases, with 20 bases between the two germline ends. The CDR3 nucleotides read TGTGCCAGCAGTTTACCGACAAGGGGACCTGGGGGCACTGAAGCTTTCTTT. Its protein is CASSLPTRGPGGTEAFF.

This clonotype was detected once. The V call is TRBV2, the J call TRBJ2-2; D gene unclear. Germline V gene lookup returns CDR1 SNHLY and CDR2 FYNNEI. V gave up 3 bases and J gave up 1 base, with 9 bases separating them. There are 15 residues in the CDR3. CDR3 DNA: TGTGCCAGCAGTGATGGCAGGATGAACACCGGGGAGCTGTTTTTT. Its translation: CASSDGRMNTGELFF.

There are many counts of this clonotype. This chain connects TRBV7-3 to TRBJ2-1; D is unclear. Germline V lookup: CDR1 SGHTA, CDR2 FQGTGA. V was shortened by 3 bases and J by 4 bases, with 10 bases between the two germline ends. The CDR3 consists of 14 residues. CDR3 residues: CASSLTNGYNEQFF. DNA for the CDR3: TGTGCCAGCAGCTTGACGAATGGATACAATGAGCAGTTCTTC.

There are many counts of this clonotype. The chain couples TRBV20-1 to TRBJ1-2, with D unresolved. The CDR3 runs to 14 residues. Germline V CDR1 and CDR2: DFQATT, SNEGSKA (reference sequence). V lost 5 bases, J lost 8 bases, and 21 bases lay in between. As DNA, the CDR3 is TGCAGTGCTCCCCTTGGGGTGATACTGGAGGGCTACACCTTC. It yields the protein CSAPLGVILEGYTF.

This clonotype was found many times. The chain carries TRBV27 and TRBJ2-3; weak D call: TRBD2 (6 bases). The CDR3 covers 17 residues. The germline gives CDR1 MNHEY, CDR2 SMNVEV (reference sequence). V was clipped by 2 bases and J by 0 bases, with 15 bases between them. The CDR3 nucleotides are TGTGCCAGCAGTTTACGGGCGGGATGGCCCAGCACAGATACGCAGTATTTT. It codes for CASSLRAGWPSTDTQYF.

As concerns this clonotype: A clone one base away is much larger, so this may be a read error. The CDR3 does not close with the conserved phenylalanine or tryptophan, likely indicating a read error. The CDR3 DNA follows: TGCAGCGTTCACAGGGGGTTGAACACTGAAGCTTTCCTT. It is translated as CSVHRGLNTEAFL. The chain recombines TRBV29-1 with TRBJ1-1; 8 bases map to TRBD1. After removal of 5 bases from V and 0 bases from J, the junction contained 2 bases not matched to a gene. The CDR3 covers 13 residues. Germline V gives CDR1 SQVTM, CDR2 ANQGSEA.

This clonotype was detected ten times or more. The genes are TRBV19 and TRBJ2-2; the match to TRBD1 covers 7 bases. The V and J ends lost 6 bases and 2 bases, in that order; junction bases with no gene match: 12. Germline CDR1 is LNHDA and CDR2 is SQIVND (reference sequence). The CDR3 contains 17 residues. CDR3: CASRSLPGQINTGELFF. The CDR3 DNA is TGTGCCAGTAGATCGTTACCGGGACAGATCAACACCGGGGAGCTGTTTTTT.

This clonotype was seen ten or more times. The rearrangement uses TRBV29-1 and TRBJ2-7; D call uncertain. Germline CDR1 is SQVTM and CDR2 is ANQGSEA. V lost 6 bases and J lost 6, with 12 bases in between. The CDR3 loop spans 11 amino acids. The CDR3: CSVTRSAEQYF. The CDR3 DNA sequence: TGCAGCGTCACACGAAGCGCCGAGCAGTACTTC.

This clonotype was seen ten or more times. J is TRBJ1-6 and V is TRBV11-2, with no clear D. Germline-derived CDR1 and CDR2 are SGHAT and FQNNGV. The CDR3 has 13 amino acids. Trimming left V 0 bases short and J 9 bases short, with 6 bases between. The CDR3 region is CASSLESSSPLHF. As DNA, the CDR3 is TGTGCCAGCAGCTTAGAATCCAGTTCACCCCTCCACTTT.

This clonotype was found many times. The CDR3 reads CASSLRDRGLTGELFF. The CDR3 DNA reads TGTGCCAGCAGCTTACGGGACAGGGGGCTGACCGGGGAGCTGTTTTTT. The chain is built from TRBV11-1 and TRBJ2-2; 12 bases are shared with TRBD1. The germline V gene encodes CDR1 SGHAT and CDR2 FQDESV (reference sequence). There are 16 residues in the CDR3. Trimming removed 2 bases from V and 5 bases from J; junction bases left unmatched: 3.

This clonotype was seen repeatedly, ten times or more. The V call is TRBV12-3 or TRBV12-4, the J call TRBJ2-2; perhaps TRBD2 as D (7 bases). The V end lost 1 base, the J end lost 3 bases, and 12 bases lay between the germline ends. This CDR3 comprises 16 residues. CDR3 amino acids: CASSLGRGPHTGELFF. As DNA, the CDR3 is TGTGCCAGCAGTTTAGGGCGGGGGCCTCACACCGGGGAGCTGTTTTTT.